The sequence of this T cell receptor beta chain was determined in a study of T cells in Graves' hyperthyroidism and ophthalmopathy. Whole-study findings and limits: Through a model of 13 V-J features, ophthalmopathy was separated from stable hyperthyroidism.

It was uncontrolled infection, other autoimmune disease, pregnancy or lactation that excluded patients. Each diagnosis was grounded in clinical symptoms, serum thyroxine and TRAb, thyroid ultrasound, and orbital computed tomography. The PBMCs were taken from more than 8 ml of fresh peripheral blood. Germline CDR1 MDHEN, CDR2 SYDVKM. Deletions cut 3 bases from V and 6 bases from J, with 15 bases between. The CDR3 covers 15 residues. Amplified regions were TCR beta CDR3 sequences from RNA transcripts. HTBI primers drove first-round RT-PCR of the TCR CDR3. TCRdb reprocessed the multiplex PCR reads via MiXCR and lists one record per CDR3 protein. The data contain approximately 270,000 distinct CDR3 sequences, about 14% of them singletons. Many counts were recorded for this clonotype. The antigen remains unidentified.

The TCR comes from a middle-aged woman with Graves' hyperthyroidism that later progressed to Graves' ophthalmopathy. Source material: blood. This chain links TRBV28 with TRBJ2-1; TRBD2 might be the D (5 bases). The CDR3 here is CASSFRGNPLNEQFF. The CDR3 nucleotides read TGTGCCAGCAGTTTTCGAGGGAACCCCCTCAATGAGCAGTTCTTC.